This T cell receptor (beta chain) was captured by sequencing in a study of blood T cell repertoires in COVID-19. Whole-study context: PBMCs, B-cell-depleted T cells, or T cells were the source of the cDNA or gDNA that made up the material.

This clone has only one observation. Germline assignment: CDR1 SGHDT and CDR2 YYEEEE. This CDR3 comprises 16 residues. Trimming removed 4 bases from V and 9 bases from J; junction bases left unmatched: 18. The table came from immunoSEQ multiplex PCR; TCRdb's copy has only in-frame clones and leaves some out. The table includes some 160,000 clones, approximately 91% detected once. What was sequenced was peripheral blood. V and J are TRBV5-6 and TRBJ2-7, with 8 positions matching TRBD2. The sequence was obtained from a man aged 18 to 30 with acute or convalescent COVID-19. CDR3 amino acids: CASSRSLAGPEVGQYF. For the CDR3, the DNA is TGTGCCAGCAGCCGCTCTCTAGCGGGCCCCGAGGTTGGGCAGTACTTC.